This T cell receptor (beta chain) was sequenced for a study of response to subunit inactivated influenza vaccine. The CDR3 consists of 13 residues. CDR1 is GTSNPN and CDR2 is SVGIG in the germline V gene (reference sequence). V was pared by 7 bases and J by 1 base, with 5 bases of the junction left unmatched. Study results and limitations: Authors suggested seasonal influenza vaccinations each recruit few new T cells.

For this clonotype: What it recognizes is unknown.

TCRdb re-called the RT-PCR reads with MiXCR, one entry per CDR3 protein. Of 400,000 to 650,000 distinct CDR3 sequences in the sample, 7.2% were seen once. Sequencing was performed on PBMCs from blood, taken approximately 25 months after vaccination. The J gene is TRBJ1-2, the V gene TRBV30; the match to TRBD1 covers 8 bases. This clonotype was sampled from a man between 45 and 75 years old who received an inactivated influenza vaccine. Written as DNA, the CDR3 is TGTGCCTTAGACAGGGGTTTTAACTATGGCTACACCTTC. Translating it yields CALDRGFNYGYTF.